Listed below are T cell receptor beta chains from one sample, sequenced in a study of Graves' ophthalmopathy and Graves' hyperthyroidism. A single record per CDR3 protein comes from TCRdb applying MiXCR to the multiplex PCR reads. The sample lists around 400,000 distinct CDR3 sequences; roughly 21% were seen once. Specimen: peripheral blood. Every receptor here comes from a woman under 30 with stable Graves' hyperthyroidism. Both conserved end residues are part of each CDR3. A D gene is named only where the DNA matches it firmly. Size tells how often a clone was seen (once, few, many) or the class of an expanded clone, and some rows leave it out.

abundance: many
v_gene: TRBV5-6
j_gene: TRBJ1-2
d_gene: TRBD1
CDR3nt: TGTGCCAGCAGCTTGGGTGACAGGGGAAACTATGGCTACACCTTC
CDR3aa: CASSLGDRGNYGYTF

abundance: NA
v_gene: TRBV7-2
j_gene: TRBJ2-5
d_gene: NA
CDR3nt: TGTGCCAGCAGCTTAACCGCACTAGGAGAGACCCAGTACTTC
CDR3aa: CASSLTALGETQYF

abundance: many
v_gene: TRBV20-1
j_gene: TRBJ2-2
d_gene: TRBD2
CDR3nt: TGCAGTGCTAGCGGGAGGTCCACCGGGGAGCTGTTTTTT
CDR3aa: CSASGRSTGELFF

abundance: NA
v_gene: TRBV7-2
j_gene: TRBJ1-1
d_gene: NA
CDR3nt: TGTGCCAGCAGCTTAGGGGGAACCCGTGAAGCTTTCTTT
CDR3aa: CASSLGGTREAFF

abundance: many
v_gene: TRBV2
j_gene: TRBJ2-6
d_gene: NA
CDR3nt: TGTGCCAGCACGGAAGGGGCCAACGTCCTGACTTTC
CDR3aa: CASTEGANVLTF

abundance: many
v_gene: TRBV20-1
j_gene: TRBJ2-7
d_gene: NA
CDR3nt: TGCAGTGCTCCTATGACTAGAGCGGGCACCGAGCAGTACTTC
CDR3aa: CSAPMTRAGTEQYF

abundance: NA
v_gene: TRBV18
j_gene: TRBJ2-7
d_gene: TRBD2
CDR3nt: TGTGCCAGCTCACCTTTGCTTACTAGCGGGAGCTACGAGCAGTACTTC
CDR3aa: CASSPLLTSGSYEQYF

abundance: many
v_gene: TRBV20-1
j_gene: TRBJ2-7
d_gene: TRBD2
CDR3nt: TGCAGTGCTGGACTAGTTATCGACGAGCAGTACTTC
CDR3aa: CSAGLVIDEQYF

abundance: many
v_gene: TRBV20-1
j_gene: TRBJ2-4
d_gene: NA
CDR3nt: TGCAGTGCTAGAGACTTGACAGGCTTAGCCAAAAACATTCAGTACTTC
CDR3aa: CSARDLTGLAKNIQYF

abundance: many
v_gene: TRBV20-1
j_gene: TRBJ2-4
d_gene: NA
CDR3nt: TGCAGTGCCACCGGGACAACCAAAAACATTCAGTACTTC
CDR3aa: CSATGTTKNIQYF

abundance: many
v_gene: TRBV12-3/TRBV12-4
j_gene: TRBJ2-4
d_gene: NA
CDR3nt: TGTGCCAGCAGCCGTCAACGGGAGACTTTAGCCAAAAACATTCAGTACTTC
CDR3aa: CASSRQRETLAKNIQYF

abundance: few
v_gene: TRBV30
j_gene: TRBJ1-1
d_gene: NA
CDR3nt: TGTGCCTGGAGTGTAATAGAAAGGTGGGACACTGAAGCTTTCTTT
CDR3aa: CAWSVIERWDTEAFF

abundance: few
v_gene: TRBV7-8
j_gene: TRBJ1-6
d_gene: NA
CDR3nt: TGTGCCAGCAGCCAAAGACCCAAAGGTCCTAAGAATTCACACCTCCACTTT
CDR3aa: CASSQRPKGPKNSHLHF

abundance: many
v_gene: TRBV24-1
j_gene: TRBJ1-5
d_gene: TRBD1
CDR3nt: TGTGCCACCAGTGAGGCAGGGGGCGGGCAGCCCCAGCATTTT
CDR3aa: CATSEAGGGQPQHF

abundance: NA
v_gene: TRBV20-1
j_gene: TRBJ1-6
d_gene: NA
CDR3nt: TGCAGTGCTACCTTGTGGGGGCAGGGTTCACCCCTCCACTTT
CDR3aa: CSATLWGQGSPLHF

abundance: many
v_gene: TRBV20-1
j_gene: TRBJ2-7
d_gene: NA
CDR3nt: TGCAGTGCTAGAGACGCTAGCCCCTACGAGCAGTACTTC
CDR3aa: CSARDASPYEQYF

abundance: many
v_gene: TRBV6-2/TRBV6-3
j_gene: TRBJ1-1
d_gene: TRBD1
CDR3nt: TGTGCCAGCAGCAGACAGGGGGACACTGAAGCTTTCTTT
CDR3aa: CASSRQGDTEAFF

abundance: NA
v_gene: TRBV27
j_gene: TRBJ2-2
d_gene: NA
CDR3nt: TGTGCCAGCACTTGGACGAGGAACACCGGGGAGCTGTTTTTT
CDR3aa: CASTWTRNTGELFF

abundance: many
v_gene: TRBV5-1
j_gene: TRBJ2-7
d_gene: NA
CDR3nt: TGCGCCAGCAGCTTGGTCAGGCGAAACTCCTACGAGCAGTACTTC
CDR3aa: CASSLVRRNSYEQYF

abundance: many
v_gene: TRBV7-9
j_gene: TRBJ2-6
d_gene: NA
CDR3nt: TGTGCCAGCAGCTCAAGACGGGGAGGGGCCAACGTCCTGACTTTC
CDR3aa: CASSSRRGGANVLTF

abundance: many
v_gene: TRBV2
j_gene: TRBJ2-5
d_gene: TRBD2
CDR3nt: TGTGCCAGCAGTCGAACGGGAGGGGTAGGGACCCAGTACTTC
CDR3aa: CASSRTGGVGTQYF

abundance: many
v_gene: TRBV20-1
j_gene: TRBJ1-5
d_gene: NA
CDR3nt: TGCAGTGCTAGAGATCTTCTGATCAATCAGCCCCAGCATTTT
CDR3aa: CSARDLLINQPQHF

abundance: NA
v_gene: TRBV6-1
j_gene: TRBJ1-2
d_gene: NA
CDR3nt: TGTGCCAGCATCGACGGAGCTCTCGGCTACACCTTC
CDR3aa: CASIDGALGYTF

abundance: many
v_gene: TRBV9
j_gene: TRBJ2-7
d_gene: TRBD1
CDR3nt: TGTGCCAGCAGCGTGGGCGGACAGGGGTTCGCCGAGCAGTACTTC
CDR3aa: CASSVGGQGFAEQYF

abundance: NA
v_gene: TRBV27
j_gene: TRBJ1-5
d_gene: TRBD1
CDR3nt: TGTGCCAGCAGTTACAGGGGAATCCATAGCAATCAGCCCCAGCATTTT
CDR3aa: CASSYRGIHSNQPQHF

abundance: NA
v_gene: TRBV6-2/TRBV6-3
j_gene: TRBJ2-7
d_gene: NA
CDR3nt: TGTGCCAGCACCATAGCCCCGGGACTGGCCTACGAGCAGTACTTC
CDR3aa: CASTIAPGLAYEQYF

abundance: NA
v_gene: TRBV5-1
j_gene: TRBJ1-1
d_gene: NA
CDR3nt: TGCGCCAGCAGGCACAGGGACACTGAAGCTTTCTTT
CDR3aa: CASRHRDTEAFF

abundance: many
v_gene: TRBV19
j_gene: TRBJ1-2
d_gene: TRBD1
CDR3nt: TGTGCCAGTAGTCGGGACAGGCAAATCTATGGCTACACCTTC
CDR3aa: CASSRDRQIYGYTF

abundance: many
v_gene: TRBV6-4
j_gene: TRBJ2-2
d_gene: NA
CDR3nt: TGTGCCAGCAGTTCCTTGACTCGTTCCGGGGAGCTGTTTTTT
CDR3aa: CASSSLTRSGELFF

abundance: many
v_gene: TRBV3-1
j_gene: TRBJ2-5
d_gene: NA
CDR3nt: TGTGCCAGCAGCCAAGTGAAGGAGACCCAGTACTTC
CDR3aa: CASSQVKETQYF

abundance: few
v_gene: TRBV5-1
j_gene: TRBJ2-2
d_gene: TRBD2
CDR3nt: TGCGCCAGCAGCTTGGCCGGTAGCGGGAGATACACCGGGGAGCTGTTTTTT
CDR3aa: CASSLAGSGRYTGELFF

abundance: NA
v_gene: TRBV28
j_gene: TRBJ2-7
d_gene: NA
CDR3nt: TGTGCCAGCAGTTTAGCTACCGGGACGACCTACGAGCAGTACTTC
CDR3aa: CASSLATGTTYEQYF

abundance: few
v_gene: TRBV10-3
j_gene: TRBJ2-2
d_gene: NA
CDR3nt: TGTGCCGCCGGGGGCAATGCGAACACCGGGGAGCTGTTTTTT
CDR3aa: CAAGGNANTGELFF

abundance: many
v_gene: TRBV10-3
j_gene: TRBJ2-7
d_gene: TRBD2
CDR3nt: TGTGCCATCACCGCGAGCGGGAGGTACTACGAGCAGTACTTC
CDR3aa: CAITASGRYYEQYF

abundance: once
v_gene: TRBV12-3/TRBV12-4
j_gene: TRBJ1-1
d_gene: NA
CDR3nt: TGTGCCAGCAGCTGGGACACTCCCAACACTGAAGCTTTCTTT
CDR3aa: CASSWDTPNTEAFF

abundance: many
v_gene: TRBV4-1
j_gene: TRBJ1-1
d_gene: NA
CDR3nt: TGCGCCAGCAGCCAAGATAGGGGGGATGGCACTGAAGCTTTCTTT
CDR3aa: CASSQDRGDGTEAFF

abundance: many
v_gene: TRBV6-2/TRBV6-3
j_gene: TRBJ1-5
d_gene: NA
CDR3nt: TGTGCCAGCAGTCCTTCGTATCAGCCCCAGCATTTT
CDR3aa: CASSPSYQPQHF

abundance: NA
v_gene: TRBV20-1
j_gene: TRBJ2-5
d_gene: TRBD2
CDR3nt: TGCAGTGTCAGGGTAGCGGGCCAAGAGACCCAGTACTTC
CDR3aa: CSVRVAGQETQYF

abundance: many
v_gene: TRBV15
j_gene: TRBJ1-3
d_gene: NA
CDR3nt: TGTGCCACCAGCAGAGACGGCTCTGGAAACACCATATATTTT
CDR3aa: CATSRDGSGNTIYF

abundance: many
v_gene: TRBV6-5
j_gene: TRBJ2-2
d_gene: TRBD1
CDR3nt: TGTGCCAGCATTAACGGACAGGGCGACACCGGGGAGCTGTTTTTT
CDR3aa: CASINGQGDTGELFF

abundance: many
v_gene: TRBV2
j_gene: TRBJ1-1
d_gene: NA
CDR3nt: TGTGCCAGCAGTGAATTGATAGGGGTGAACACTGAAGCTTTCTTT
CDR3aa: CASSELIGVNTEAFF